The source of this TCR beta chain is a study of blood T cell repertoires in COVID-19. Looked up from germline, CDR1 is DFQATT and CDR2 is SNEGSKA (reference sequence). Trimming cost V 3 bases and J 0 bases, with 11 bases left between them. This CDR3 region has 14 residues. Sequencing was performed with immunoSEQ multiplex PCR; in TCRdb, only in-frame clones are kept and a portion is missing. The table records more than 250,000 clones, roughly nine tenths of them present only once. Each participant's cohort was designated according to participant-reported clinical history. Resolution of symptoms, clearance, or two negative PCRs was present in recovered Cohort 3 donors.

The TCR sequence derives from a woman younger than 45 who had recovered from COVID-19. The chain employs TRBV20-1 and TRBJ1-2; no clear D gene. The sequencing sample was made of PBMCs or T cells enriched from blood (not recorded which). The DNA of the CDR3 is TGCAGTGCTAGTAGCCCCCTAACTAACTATGGCTACACCTTC. Amino acids: CSASSPLTNYGYTF.